This entry concerns a single TCR beta chain. Its antigen remains unidentified. It is likely a read error, because the conserved phenylalanine at the end of the CDR3 is missing. These data belong to a study of T-cell memory formation after mild COVID-19. Study-level results: Several responding clones turned up in pre-infection memory, indicating that cross-reactive memory may have taken part.

TCRdb ran MiXCR on the 5' RACE reads and lists one entry per CDR3 protein. The sample has 150,000 to 200,000 distinct CDR3 sequences; roughly 15% are singletons. Trimming cost V 7 bases and J 2 bases, with 9 bases left between them. This CDR3 has 12 amino acids. CDR1 and CDR2 from the germline V gene are DFQATT and SNEGSKA (reference sequence). The material sequenced was PBMCs or a T cell subset sorted from them (not recorded which). This rearrangement joins TRBV20-1 to TRBJ2-1; a weak D match, TRBD2 (5 bases). The TCR originated in an adult woman who had mild COVID-19 (a few samples of this study predate the infection). Cell type and time point are not known. The CDR3 DNA reads as TGCAGTGTCGGGAACACCTACAATGAGCAGTTCCTC. It is translated as CSVGNTYNEQFL.